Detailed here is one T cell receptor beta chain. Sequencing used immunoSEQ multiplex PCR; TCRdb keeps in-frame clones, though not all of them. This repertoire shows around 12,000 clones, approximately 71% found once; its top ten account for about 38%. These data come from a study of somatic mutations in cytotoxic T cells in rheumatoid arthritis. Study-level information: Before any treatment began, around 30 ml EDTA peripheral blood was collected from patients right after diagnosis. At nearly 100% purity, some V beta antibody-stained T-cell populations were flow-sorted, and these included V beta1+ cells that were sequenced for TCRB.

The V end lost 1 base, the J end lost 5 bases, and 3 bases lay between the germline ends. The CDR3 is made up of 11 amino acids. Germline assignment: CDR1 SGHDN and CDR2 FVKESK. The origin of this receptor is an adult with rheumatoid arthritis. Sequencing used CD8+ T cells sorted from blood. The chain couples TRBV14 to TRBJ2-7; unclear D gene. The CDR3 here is CASSQVDEQYF. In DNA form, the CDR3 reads TGTGCCAGCAGCCAAGTTGACGAGCAGTACTTC.